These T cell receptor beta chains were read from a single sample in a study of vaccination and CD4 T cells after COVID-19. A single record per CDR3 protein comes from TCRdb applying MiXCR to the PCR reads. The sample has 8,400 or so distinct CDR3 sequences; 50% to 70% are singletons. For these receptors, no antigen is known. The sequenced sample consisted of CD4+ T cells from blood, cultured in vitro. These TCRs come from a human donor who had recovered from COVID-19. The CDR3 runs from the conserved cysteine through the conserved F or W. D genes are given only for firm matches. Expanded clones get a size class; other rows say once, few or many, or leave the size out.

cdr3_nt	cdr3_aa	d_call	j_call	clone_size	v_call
TGTGCCAGCAGCTACATCCTAGGGAACACTGAAGCTTTCTTT	CASSYILGNTEAFF	NA	TRBJ1-1	NA	TRBV7-2
TGTGCCAGCAGCCCACCCGGGACAATTAACGAGCAGTACTTC	CASSPPGTINEQYF	NA	TRBJ2-7	NA	TRBV7-2
TGTGCCAGCAAAAATCCGGGACAAGTAGTTTGGGATACGCAGTATTTT	CASKNPGQVVWDTQYF	NA	TRBJ2-3	NA	TRBV28
TGTGCCAGCAGTTACTCCGGAGCCCCAGGAAAAGCTTTCTTT	CASSYSGAPGKAFF	NA	TRBJ1-1	NA	TRBV6-2/TRBV6-3
TGTGCCAGCAGCTCAACTAGCCCTATAGCCGGGGAGCTGTTTTTT	CASSSTSPIAGELFF	NA	TRBJ2-2	NA	TRBV7-2
TGTGCCAGCAAAACAACTTGCATGAACACTGAAGCTTTCTTT	CASKTTCMNTEAFF	NA	TRBJ1-1	NA	TRBV21-1
TGCGCCAGCAGTCGTTGGGGGCCCTCCTACGAGCAGTACTTC	CASSRWGPSYEQYF	NA	TRBJ2-7	NA	TRBV23-1
TGTGCCAGCAGGGGCCGAACGACCGAGCAGTACTTC	CASRGRTTEQYF	NA	TRBJ2-7	NA	TRBV25-1
TGTGCCATCAGGGACAGTTCCTCCAATGAGCAGTTCTTC	CAIRDSSSNEQFF	NA	TRBJ2-1	NA	TRBV10-3
TGTGCCAGCAGGTCCCGGGCCCAGGGAGGTCAGCCCCAGCATTTT	CASRSRAQGGQPQHF	NA	TRBJ1-5	NA	TRBV2
TGTGCCAGCAGTGACTGGGAGGGTCAGCCCCAGCATTTT	CASSDWEGQPQHF	NA	TRBJ1-5	once	TRBV6-4
TGTGCCAGCAGCTCACTAGCGGGAGGGCCCTACAATGAGCAGTTCTTC	CASSSLAGGPYNEQFF	TRBD2	TRBJ2-1	NA	TRBV7-4
TGTGCCAGCAGCGCTATGGAGGGCACTGAAGCTTTCTTT	CASSAMEGTEAFF	NA	TRBJ1-1	NA	TRBV7-9
TGTGCCAGCAGCTTGGGACAGACTCCCGAGACCCAGTACTTC	CASSLGQTPETQYF	NA	TRBJ2-5	NA	TRBV5-4
TGTGCCAGCAGCTTAGTTAGGGGTCAGGGGTCTGGCTACACCTTC	CASSLVRGQGSGYTF	NA	TRBJ1-2	NA	TRBV7-8
TGCGCCAGCCCGGGAGGGGGAAAAGACTATGGCTACACCTTC	CASPGGGKDYGYTF	NA	TRBJ1-2	NA	TRBV10-1
TGTGCCAGCAGTTACTCGACCGGGGACACTGAAGCTTTCTTT	CASSYSTGDTEAFF	NA	TRBJ1-1	once	TRBV6-5
TGTGCCTGGTTGCCGGGACTAGCCGGGAATACGCAGTATTTT	CAWLPGLAGNTQYF	TRBD2	TRBJ2-3	NA	TRBV30
TGTGCCAGCAGCTTAGGACGTTACTACGAGCAGTACTTC	CASSLGRYYEQYF	NA	TRBJ2-7	NA	TRBV11-3
TGTGCCTGGACCTCGGGGGGGGGTCAGCCCCAGCATTTT	CAWTSGGGQPQHF	NA	TRBJ1-5	NA	TRBV30
TGTGCCAGCAGAACTAGCGGGGGAACCTACGAGCAGTACTTC	CASRTSGGTYEQYF	TRBD2	TRBJ2-7	few	TRBV6-2/TRBV6-3
TGTGCCAGTACCCCCCGGGACTATGGCTACACCTTC	CASTPRDYGYTF	NA	TRBJ1-2	once	TRBV19
TGTGCCAGCAGTTACTCTGCTAGCGGGATCGGCGAGCAGTACTTC	CASSYSASGIGEQYF	TRBD2	TRBJ2-7	NA	TRBV6-5
TGTGCCAGCAGACGCGACAGGGATGCCGGAAACACCATATATTTT	CASRRDRDAGNTIYF	TRBD1	TRBJ1-3	NA	TRBV6-1
TGCAGTGCTTTCTCGCGGGAGGGGCCAGATACGCAGTATTTT	CSAFSREGPDTQYF	TRBD2	TRBJ2-3	NA	TRBV20-1
TGTGCCAGCAGGCCCGAGAGTTCACCCCTCCACTTT	CASRPESSPLHF	NA	TRBJ1-6	NA	TRBV2
TGTGCCGCCTCGACGGGGCAGCTCGGGGAGCTGTTTTTT	CAASTGQLGELFF	NA	TRBJ2-2	NA	TRBV6-1
TGTGCCACCAGAGCTAGGGACAGGGCGACAGATACGCAGTATTTT	CATRARDRATDTQYF	TRBD1	TRBJ2-3	NA	TRBV24-1
TGTGCCAGTAGTATACAGGGGAAGAACACTGAAGCTTTCTTT	CASSIQGKNTEAFF	NA	TRBJ1-1	few	TRBV19
TGCGCCAGCAGCCAAGATGTCCCAGGACGCTTCAACACCGGGGAGCTGTTTTTT	CASSQDVPGRFNTGELFF	NA	TRBJ2-2	NA	TRBV4-1
TGTGCCAGCAGTACAAACCGTAGGGGGGGATACAATGAGCAGTTCTTC	CASSTNRRGGYNEQFF	NA	TRBJ2-1	NA	TRBV28
TGCGCCAGCAGCCAAGACATCCTTCGGGATAACACTGAAGCTTTCTTT	CASSQDILRDNTEAFF	NA	TRBJ1-1	NA	TRBV4-1
TGTGCCAGCAGAAAGGGGGCGGGGATCACAGATACGCAGTATTTT	CASRKGAGITDTQYF	NA	TRBJ2-3	NA	TRBV7-2
TGTGCCACCAGTGACCATGGGACAGGGGTTGCAGGGGAGCTGTTTTTT	CATSDHGTGVAGELFF	TRBD1	TRBJ2-2	NA	TRBV24-1
TGTGCCAGCACTCCAGCGGGAGGGCCGGGTGAGCAGTTCTTC	CASTPAGGPGEQFF	TRBD2	TRBJ2-1	NA	TRBV28
TGTGCCAGCAGACCATGGACAGGGAAAACAGATACGCAGTATTTT	CASRPWTGKTDTQYF	TRBD1	TRBJ2-3	NA	TRBV6-1
TGTGCCAGCAGCCAAGATTTGGGCAGTAGGACAGATACGCAGTATTTT	CASSQDLGSRTDTQYF	NA	TRBJ2-3	NA	TRBV14
TGCAGTGCCTCCAGGACGGGTGGAAACACCATATATTTT	CSASRTGGNTIYF	NA	TRBJ1-3	NA	TRBV20-1
TGTGCCATCACGACGAACACCGGGGAGCTGTTTTTT	CAITTNTGELFF	NA	TRBJ2-2	NA	TRBV10-3
TGCAGTGCTTCACATACAGGTGCGTCCTACAATGAGCAGTTCTTC	CSASHTGASYNEQFF	NA	TRBJ2-1	NA	TRBV20-1
TGTGCCAGCAGTCTACAGGGGACAGGGGTACGACAGCCCCAGCATTTT	CASSLQGTGVRQPQHF	TRBD1	TRBJ1-5	few	TRBV28
TGTGCCAGCAGCTTCATGACAGGGACCACAGATACGCAGTATTTT	CASSFMTGTTDTQYF	TRBD1	TRBJ2-3	few	TRBV11-3
TGCAGTGCTAGAGAGGGCAGGGGTTTGCAAAAACTGTTTTTT	CSAREGRGLQKLFF	NA	TRBJ1-4	few	TRBV20-1
TGTGCCAGCACTACCGACAGCAACAATTCACCCCTCCACTTT	CASTTDSNNSPLHF	NA	TRBJ1-6	few	TRBV28
TGTGCCAGCAGTTATTCTCGGGCAGGGAGGTGCAATCAGCCCCAGCATTTT	CASSYSRAGRCNQPQHF	NA	TRBJ1-5	few	TRBV6-9
TGTGCCAGTAGTATAATGTCGGGAGGGGCCACCGGGGAGCTGTTTTTT	CASSIMSGGATGELFF	TRBD2	TRBJ2-2	NA	TRBV19
TGTGCCTGGAGAGGAGGACGGACCTATGGCTACACCTTC	CAWRGGRTYGYTF	NA	TRBJ1-2	NA	TRBV30
TGTGCCAGCAGCTCGGACAGGCCCGGGGGTGAAGCTTTCTTT	CASSSDRPGGEAFF	TRBD1	TRBJ1-1	NA	TRBV6-2/TRBV6-3
TGTGCCAGCAGCATCTCGACGGGGGAGCAGTTCTTC	CASSISTGEQFF	NA	TRBJ2-1	NA	TRBV7-9
TGTGCCAGCAGTTTCGGGAGGAACACCGGGGAGCTGTTTTTT	CASSFGRNTGELFF	NA	TRBJ2-2	NA	TRBV27
TGTGCCAGCAGTGGACTAGCCTTCACCTTCAAAACAGATACGCAGTATTTT	CASSGLAFTFKTDTQYF	TRBD2	TRBJ2-3	NA	TRBV6-1
TGCAGTGCTCCGCTCTACAATGAGCAGTTCTTC	CSAPLYNEQFF	NA	TRBJ2-1	NA	TRBV20-1
TGTGCCTGGAGTGGCGACAGGGGGGGATCCTACGAGCAGTACTTC	CAWSGDRGGSYEQYF	TRBD1	TRBJ2-7	few	TRBV30
TGCAGTGTAAGAGCCGGGACAGGCTACGAGCAGTACTTC	CSVRAGTGYEQYF	TRBD1	TRBJ2-7	NA	TRBV20-1
TGCAGTGCTCCCAAATCCCGGACAGCCGTCATTGCTGAAGCTTTCTTT	CSAPKSRTAVIAEAFF	NA	TRBJ1-1	few	TRBV20-1
TGCGCCAGCAGCCCCGACAGGGGGCAGAACTATGGCTACACCTTC	CASSPDRGQNYGYTF	TRBD1	TRBJ1-2	NA	TRBV4-1
TGTGCCAGCTCACCAGGACAGGACCGCAATCAGCCCCAGCATTTT	CASSPGQDRNQPQHF	TRBD1	TRBJ1-5	NA	TRBV18
TGTGCCAGCAGCCTTCCTGATCAGCCCCAGCATTTT	CASSLPDQPQHF	NA	TRBJ1-5	NA	TRBV2
TGCAGCCCGGAAAGGGGGGCTGAAGCTTTCTTT	CSPERGAEAFF	NA	TRBJ1-1	few	TRBV29-1